The rows below give T cell receptor beta chains drawn from one sample of a study of blood T cell repertoires in COVID-19. The table came from immunoSEQ multiplex PCR; TCRdb's copy has only in-frame clones and leaves some out. The repertoire holds some 310,000 clones, 90% seen once, with around 0.98% in the top ten. The specimen sequenced was peripheral blood. These receptors were taken from a woman between 40 and 55 years old with COVID-19, enrolled during active disease. CDR3s include the opening cysteine and the closing phenylalanine or tryptophan. Fields, in order: D gene, clone size, J gene, V gene, CDR3 protein, CDR3 DNA. The D gene is left open where the match is weak. Expanded clones get a size class; other rows say once, few or many, or leave the size out.

>-|-|TRBJ1-6|TRBV3-1/TRBV3-2
CASSHYTRVLHF
TGTGCCAGCAGCCACTACACCCGGGTTCTCCACTTT
>-|-|TRBJ1-5|TRBV5-1
CASSESGDSNQPQHF
TGCGCCAGCAGCGAGTCAGGCGATAGCAATCAGCCCCAGCATTTT
>TRBD2|few|TRBJ2-7|TRBV28
CASSPWGTSGTYEQYF
TGTGCCAGCAGTCCTTGGGGGACTAGCGGAACCTACGAGCAGTACTTC
>-|few|TRBJ1-6|TRBV27
CASSLISSYNSPLHF
TGTGCCAGCAGTTTGATTAGCTCCTATAATTCACCCCTCCACTTT
>TRBD2|-|TRBJ2-2|TRBV4-2
CASSPLAGGNTGELFF
TGTGCCAGCAGCCCACTAGCGGGGGGGAACACCGGGGAGCTGTTTTTT
>-|-|TRBJ1-6|TRBV5-1
CASSPSLPVFGNSPLHF
TGCGCCAGCAGCCCGAGTTTGCCGGTCTTCGGTAATTCACCCCTCCACTTT
>-|once|TRBJ1-5|TRBV7-8
CASSPNPGNNQPQHF
TGTGCCAGCAGCCCGAATCCAGGGAACAATCAGCCCCAGCATTTT
>-|-|TRBJ2-5|TRBV28
CASSFSGNQETQYF
TGTGCCAGCAGTTTTAGCGGCAACCAAGAGACCCAGTACTTC
>-|-|TRBJ2-1|TRBV7-2
CASSLGGSRGTNEQFF
TGTGCCAGCAGCTTAGGTGGTAGCCGAGGAACTAATGAGCAGTTCTTC
>-|-|TRBJ1-1|TRBV5-1
CASSPHTGVNTEAFF
TGCGCCAGCAGCCCGCATACGGGAGTGAACACTGAAGCTTTCTTT
>-|-|TRBJ2-2|TRBV24-1
CATSDRMTANTGELFF
TGTGCCACCAGTGATCGAATGACAGCTAACACCGGGGAGCTGTTTTTT
>TRBD1|-|TRBJ2-7|TRBV6-5
CATLPSGTGRYEQYF
TGTGCCACCCTCCCTTCCGGGACAGGGAGATACGAGCAGTACTTC
>TRBD1|-|TRBJ1-6|TRBV27
CASSAFSGQIDPRYNSPLHF
TGTGCCAGCAGTGCCTTCTCGGGACAGATTGACCCCCGGTATAATTCACCCCTCCACTTT
>-|-|TRBJ1-1|TRBV7-3
CASSLMSGDTEAFF
TGTGCCAGCAGCTTAATGTCCGGGGACACTGAAGCTTTCTTT
>-|-|TRBJ2-5|TRBV12-3/TRBV12-4
CASSRGSLETQYF
TGTGCCAGCAGTCGGGGTTCTCTAGAGACCCAGTACTTC
>TRBD1|once|TRBJ1-4|TRBV30
CAWSRGQGGGKLFF
TGTGCCTGGAGTAGAGGACAGGGCGGCGGGAAACTGTTTTTT
>-|-|TRBJ1-2|TRBV18
CASSPYLQGDYGYTF
TGTGCCAGCTCTCCTTACCTCCAGGGTGACTATGGCTACACCTTC
>TRBD1|-|TRBJ1-2|TRBV29-1
CSADRVNGYTF
TGCAGCGCAGACAGGGTTAATGGCTACACCTTC
>-|-|TRBJ2-7|TRBV12-3/TRBV12-4
CASSLNNAYEQYF
TGTGCCAGCAGTTTAAACAACGCCTACGAGCAGTACTTC
>TRBD2|-|TRBJ2-7|TRBV11-2
CASSLDLGLADSYEQYF
TGTGCCAGCAGCTTAGATCTAGGACTAGCGGACTCCTACGAGCAGTACTTC
>-|-|TRBJ2-7|TRBV30
CACNRDSSSYEQYF
TGTGCCTGCAACAGAGATTCAAGCTCCTACGAGCAGTACTTC
>-|-|TRBJ1-1|TRBV29-1
CSVAREVWTTEAFF
TGCAGCGTTGCCAGGGAGGTTTGGACCACTGAAGCTTTCTTT
>-|-|TRBJ1-2|TRBV12-3/TRBV12-4
CASSFWGGRYTF
TGTGCCAGCAGTTTTTGGGGGGGCCGCTACACCTTC
>TRBD1|once|TRBJ2-5|TRBV5-1
CASSLGGQGPETQYF
TGCGCCAGCAGCTTGGGAGGACAGGGGCCGGAGACCCAGTACTTC
>TRBD2|-|TRBJ2-3|TRBV3-1/TRBV3-2
CASSQDGREITDTQYF
TGTGCCAGCAGCCAAGATGGGCGGGAGATCACAGATACGCAGTATTTT
>-|-|TRBJ1-3|TRBV9
CASSNRDTASGNTIYF
TGTGCCAGCAGCAACCGGGACACAGCCTCTGGAAACACCATATATTTT
>-|-|TRBJ1-2|TRBV28
CASSLFKNSGYTF
TGTGCCAGCAGTTTATTCAAGAATAGTGGCTACACCTTC
>-|-|TRBJ2-5|TRBV18
CASSPPSGQETQYF
TGTGCCAGCTCACCACCTTCGGGGCAAGAGACCCAGTACTTC
>TRBD2|-|TRBJ2-3|TRBV4-3
CASSQGGTSGMSDTQYF
TGCGCCAGCAGCCAAGGAGGGACTAGCGGGATGTCAGATACGCAGTATTTT
>TRBD2|-|TRBJ2-5|TRBV29-1
CSVVPGLAWSETQYF
TGCAGCGTTGTCCCAGGACTAGCGTGGTCAGAGACCCAGTACTTC
>-|-|TRBJ1-2|TRBV4-3
CASSHGTGSYTF
TGCGCCAGCAGCCACGGAACCGGGAGTTACACCTTC